The rows below give T cell receptor beta chains drawn from one sample of a study of blood T cell repertoires in COVID-19. Measured with immunoSEQ multiplex PCR; TCRdb has only the in-frame clones, and not every one. The sample lists tens of thousands of clones, 85% to 90% seen once, with about 26% in the top ten. The sequencing sample was made of peripheral blood. These receptors came from a human donor in a cohort sampled during active COVID-19. The conserved cysteine and the conserved F or W are not part of the CDR3 here. The order of the fields is CDR3 protein, clone size, D gene, J gene, V gene. D genes are given only for firm matches. Where a row states a size, it is once, few, many or the class of an expanded clone; other rows omit it.

ASSTLPSGYT,few,NA,TRBJ1-2,TRBV19
ASYATGINTEAF,NA,TRBD1,TRBJ1-1,TRBV18
ATSTDRETGELF,few,TRBD1,TRBJ2-2,TRBV24-1
ASSTGLDEQY,NA,NA,TRBJ2-7,TRBV28
ASSVEGVGNQPQH,NA,NA,TRBJ1-5,TRBV2
ASSLSGGGTNEQF,NA,TRBD2,TRBJ2-1,TRBV7-6
ASSIQGWANEKLF,NA,NA,TRBJ1-4,TRBV19
ASSQSRVSTEAF,NA,NA,TRBJ1-1,TRBV4-3
ASNRDSGSTGNQPQH,NA,NA,TRBJ1-5,TRBV6-6
ASSGEQTNSPLH,few,NA,TRBJ1-6,TRBV19
ASSFGQGGREKLF,NA,TRBD1,TRBJ1-4,TRBV19
ASSRQGGDGNTIY,NA,TRBD1,TRBJ1-3,TRBV27
ASTSTTDTQY,NA,NA,TRBJ2-3,TRBV28
ASTLGAAYGYT,NA,NA,TRBJ1-2,TRBV11-2
ASSAQDRENEKLF,NA,TRBD1,TRBJ1-4,TRBV9
ASSLPTTDTQY,NA,NA,TRBJ2-3,TRBV11-3
ASSLGRGTDTQY,NA,NA,TRBJ2-3,TRBV5-1
ASTWGGDNEQF,NA,TRBD2,TRBJ2-1,TRBV5-1
SAVGVSGNTIY,NA,NA,TRBJ1-3,TRBV29-1
ASLEGGGRANYGYT,NA,NA,TRBJ1-2,TRBV28
ASSPGAGGSTGELF,NA,TRBD1,TRBJ2-2,TRBV5-4
ASTGRAEQF,once,NA,TRBJ2-1,TRBV7-9
ASAHPTVGTDTQY,NA,NA,TRBJ2-3,TRBV3-1/TRBV3-2
ASSFRGGAGDTQY,NA,TRBD2,TRBJ2-3,TRBV14
ASSYSGDSGYT,NA,NA,TRBJ1-2,TRBV6-5
ASMGTGGPSNEKLF,NA,TRBD1,TRBJ1-4,TRBV10-1
ASSGTGQGATETQY,NA,TRBD1,TRBJ2-5,TRBV5-1
SVPQGYVNTEAF,NA,NA,TRBJ1-1,TRBV29-1
ASSTGTGLSYEQY,NA,TRBD1,TRBJ2-7,TRBV7-8
ASSPMDRGTEAF,NA,TRBD1,TRBJ1-1,TRBV18
ASSAGGTGELF,NA,NA,TRBJ2-2,TRBV7-9
ASSLDYSSGNTIY,NA,NA,TRBJ1-3,TRBV5-1
ASSIGDSSDNEQF,NA,TRBD1,TRBJ2-1,TRBV19
ASSLTVGGTQY,NA,NA,TRBJ2-5,TRBV19
ASSLSSRDQETQY,NA,NA,TRBJ2-5,TRBV7-8
ASSFSGNTEAF,NA,NA,TRBJ1-1,TRBV5-5
AISRGGVQETQY,NA,TRBD2,TRBJ2-5,TRBV10-3
ASKAPGTPNQPQH,NA,NA,TRBJ1-5,TRBV19
ASSYSRTGTNTEAF,NA,NA,TRBJ1-1,TRBV7-2
ARSLERSPYNEQF,NA,NA,TRBJ2-1,TRBV5-3
AWSVIQETQY,NA,NA,TRBJ2-5,TRBV30
ASSVGGGLHNEQF,NA,NA,TRBJ2-1,TRBV9
ASSHVGQDQETQY,NA,NA,TRBJ2-5,TRBV5-4
ASSPGGSGEDEQY,once,TRBD2,TRBJ2-7,TRBV11-3
ASSYSSGVDRRYT,NA,NA,TRBJ1-2,TRBV6-5
ASSHRQGEDEKLF,NA,TRBD1,TRBJ1-4,TRBV4-2
ASSPDRVNTEAF,NA,TRBD1,TRBJ1-1,TRBV6-5
ASSHRGTGSTEAF,once,TRBD1,TRBJ1-1,TRBV7-8
ASSPSGGNYEQY,NA,TRBD2,TRBJ2-7,TRBV7-2